A single sample gave rise to the 8 T cell receptor beta chains below, sequenced in a study of T cell clonality in common variable immunodeficiency. Study results and limitations: Fewer deletions and N-nucleotide insertions were reportedly seen in common variable immunodeficiency TCR beta sequences.

Sequenced by immunoSEQ multiplex PCR; TCRdb stores in-frame clones only, minus some. The sample shows some 22,000 clones, none of them appearing just once. Antigens of these TCRs are unknown. The material sequenced was peripheral blood mononuclear cells. These receptors all come from a human donor with common variable immunodeficiency.

About this clone itself: Sequencing ends 3 residues short of the CDR3 end; the germline J gene provides the rest. V and J are TRBV2 and TRBJ2-7; 9 bases line up with TRBD2. The CDR3 loop spans 15 amino acids. CDR1 and CDR2 (germline): SNHLY, FYNNEI. V trimming: 4 bases; J trimming: 6 bases; junction bases outside the gene matches: 10. The CDR3: CASSGGGGRAAEQYF. CDR3 DNA, as far as it was read: TGTGCCAGCAGTGGGGGTGGCGGGAGGGCAGCCGAG.

Turning to this clone: The read halts 3 residues ahead of the CDR3 end, with the missing end drawn from the germline J gene. The chain is built from TRBV7-8 and TRBJ2-6; 7 positions agree with TRBD1. The V segment lost 2 bases and the J segment 0 bases; nucleotides outside the gene matches: 7. The germline V gene has CDR1 SGHVS and CDR2 FQNEAQ. The CDR3 is 18 amino acids. CDR3 region: CASSLSVGGASGANVLTF. Partial CDR3 DNA: TGTGCCAGCAGCTTATCGGTAGGGGGCGCCTCTGGGGCCAACGTC.

This clone was seen repeatedly, ten times or more. The read gets to within 3 residues of the CDR3 end, and the germline J gene fills in the rest. This sequence joins TRBV4-2 and TRBJ2-1; 13 bases fit TRBD2. Germline assignment: CDR1 LGHNA and CDR2 YNFKEQ. V shed 4 bases, J shed 5 bases, and the junction held 8 bases outside the gene matches. The CDR3 is made up of 17 amino acids. The CDR3 sequence is CASSRPGLAGRNNEQFF. CDR3 bases read: TGTGCCAGCAGCCGGCCGGGACTAGCGGGGCGGAACAATGAG.

As for this clone: The read comes to an end 3 residues before the CDR3 does, leaving the germline J gene to fill in the end. The rearrangement joins TRBV19 to TRBJ2-3; 12 positions agree with TRBD2. This CDR3 has 16 amino acids. Germline assignment: CDR1 LNHDA and CDR2 SQIVND (reference sequence). Trimming cost V 5 bases and J 7 bases; bases outside gene matches: 10. The sequenced CDR3 bases are TGTGCCAGTAGTTCGTCTAGCGGGGGGGCCGCAAATACG. Translation gives CASSSSSGGAANT. In full, the CDR3 is CASSSSSGGAANTQYF. The whole variable domain, filled in from reference TRBV19 and TRBJ2-3, reads DGGITQSPKYLFRKEGQNVTLSCEQNLNHDAMYWYRQDPGQGLRLIYYSQIVNDFQKGDIAEGYSVSREKKESFPLTVTSAQKNPTAFYLCASSSSSGGAANTQYFGPGTRLTVL.

This clone was seen a few times. Read sequence stops 3 residues before the CDR3 end, and the germline J gene provides the missing end. The chain joins TRBV7-9 to TRBJ1-6; D is perhaps TRBD1 (6 bases). This CDR3 comprises 15 residues. Germline V CDR1 and CDR2: SEHNR, FQNEAQ (reference sequence). V was trimmed by 3 bases and J by 9 bases, leaving 15 bases between them. The DNA read from the CDR3 is TGTGCCAGCAGCTTCCACAGGGACGCGGGTTCACCC. It codes for CASSFHRDAGSP. The complete CDR3 protein is CASSFHRDAGSPLHF. The whole variable domain, filled in from reference TRBV7-9 and TRBJ1-6, reads DTGVSQNPRHKITKRGQNVTFRCDPISEHNRLYWYRQTLGQGPEFLTYFQNEAQLEKSRLLSDRFSAERPKGSFSTLEIQRTEQGDSAMYLCASSFHRDAGSPLHFGNGTRLTVT.

In this sample, this clone turned up many times. The sequence runs out 3 residues before the end of the CDR3; the remainder is reconstructed from the germline J gene. The chain combines TRBV7-3 with TRBJ2-7; D might be TRBD2 (5 bases). The CDR3 sequence is 13 residues long. V was clipped by 2 bases and J by 6 bases, with 11 bases between them. Germline V gene sequence: CDR1 SGHTA, CDR2 FQGTGA. CDR3 region: CASSLGSSGEQYF. The covered CDR3 bases are TGTGCCAGCAGCTTAGGGTCCAGCGGCGAG.

This clone was recorded many times. The read finishes 3 residues shy of the CDR3 end, and the germline J gene is used to complete it. This chain links TRBV30 with TRBJ2-5; 12 bases match TRBD2. The V and J ends lost 3 bases and 5 bases, in that order; junction bases with no gene match: 4. This CDR3 comprises 14 residues. Germline V CDR1 and CDR2: GTSNPN, SVGIG (reference sequence). CDR3 DNA (partial): TGTGCCTGGAGACTAGCGGGGGGCGAGGAGACC. This codes for CAWRLAGGEET. The CDR3 reads in full as CAWRLAGGEETQYF.

This clone was counted only a few times. A read error may account for a junction end that differs from germline. The sequenced fragment ends 3 residues before the CDR3 boundary, so the rest is inferred from the germline J gene. This chain connects TRBV7-9 to TRBJ1-2; TRBD1 matches 8 bases. Per the germline V gene, CDR1 is SEHNR and CDR2 is FQNEAQ (reference sequence). This CDR3 is 13 amino acids long. CDR3 DNA, as far as it was read: TGTTCCAGCAGCCCGACAGGGGCGTATGGC. It yields the protein CSSSPTGAYG. The CDR3 as a whole reads CSSSPTGAYGYTF.